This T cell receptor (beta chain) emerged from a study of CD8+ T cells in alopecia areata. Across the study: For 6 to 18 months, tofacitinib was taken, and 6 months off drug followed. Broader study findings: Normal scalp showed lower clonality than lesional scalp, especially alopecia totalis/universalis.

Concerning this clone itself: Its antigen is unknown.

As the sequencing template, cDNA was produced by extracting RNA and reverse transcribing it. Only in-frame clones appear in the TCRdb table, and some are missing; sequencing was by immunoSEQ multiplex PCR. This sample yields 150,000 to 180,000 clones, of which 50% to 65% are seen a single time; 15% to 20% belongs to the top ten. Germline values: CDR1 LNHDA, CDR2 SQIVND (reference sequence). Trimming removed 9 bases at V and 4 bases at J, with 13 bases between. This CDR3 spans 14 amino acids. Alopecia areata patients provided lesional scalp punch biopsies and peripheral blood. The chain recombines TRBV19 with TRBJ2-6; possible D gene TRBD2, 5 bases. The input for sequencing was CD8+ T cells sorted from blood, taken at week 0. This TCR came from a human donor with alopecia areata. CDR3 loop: CASQLRAGANVLTF. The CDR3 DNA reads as TGTGCCAGCCAACTGAGGGCAGGGGCCAACGTCCTGACTTTC.